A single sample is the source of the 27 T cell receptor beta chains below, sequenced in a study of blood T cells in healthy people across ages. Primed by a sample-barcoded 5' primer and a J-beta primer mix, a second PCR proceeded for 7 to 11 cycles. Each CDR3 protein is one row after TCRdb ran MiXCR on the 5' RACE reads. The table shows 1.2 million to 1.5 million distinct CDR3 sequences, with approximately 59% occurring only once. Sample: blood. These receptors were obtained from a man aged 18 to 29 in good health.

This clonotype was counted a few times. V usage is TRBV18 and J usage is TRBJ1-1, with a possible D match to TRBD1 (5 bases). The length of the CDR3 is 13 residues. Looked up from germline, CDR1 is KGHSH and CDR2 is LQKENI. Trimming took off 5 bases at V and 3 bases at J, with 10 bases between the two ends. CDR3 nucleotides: TGTGCCAGCTCAAGCAGGGCTGACACTGAAGCTTTCTTT. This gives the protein CASSSRADTEAFF.

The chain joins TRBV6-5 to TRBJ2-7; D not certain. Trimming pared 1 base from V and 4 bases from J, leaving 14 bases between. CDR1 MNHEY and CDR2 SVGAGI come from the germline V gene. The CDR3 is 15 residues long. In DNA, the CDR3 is TGTGCCAGCAGTTACTTTGGCCCCGAGACTTACGAGCAGTACTTC. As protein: CASSYFGPETYEQYF.

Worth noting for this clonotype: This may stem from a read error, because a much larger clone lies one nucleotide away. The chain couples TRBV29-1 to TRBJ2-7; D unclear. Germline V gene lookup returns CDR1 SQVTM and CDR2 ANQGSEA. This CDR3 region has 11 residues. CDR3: CNVGETYEQYF. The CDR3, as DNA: TGCAACGTTGGCGAGACCTACGAGCAGTACTTC.

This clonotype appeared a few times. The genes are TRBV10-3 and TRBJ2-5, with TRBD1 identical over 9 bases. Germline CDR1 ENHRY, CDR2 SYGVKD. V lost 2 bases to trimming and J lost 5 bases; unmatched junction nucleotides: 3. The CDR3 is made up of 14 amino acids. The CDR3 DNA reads TGTGCCATCAGTGAGACAGGGGGCTTGGAGACCCAGTACTTC. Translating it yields CAISETGGLETQYF.

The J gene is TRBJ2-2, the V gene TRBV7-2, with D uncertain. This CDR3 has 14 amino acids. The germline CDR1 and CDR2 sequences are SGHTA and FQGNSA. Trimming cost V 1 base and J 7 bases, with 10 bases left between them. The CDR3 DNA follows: TGTGCCAGCAGCTTAGTAGAGAGAATCGGGGAGCTGTTTTTT. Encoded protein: CASSLVERIGELFF.

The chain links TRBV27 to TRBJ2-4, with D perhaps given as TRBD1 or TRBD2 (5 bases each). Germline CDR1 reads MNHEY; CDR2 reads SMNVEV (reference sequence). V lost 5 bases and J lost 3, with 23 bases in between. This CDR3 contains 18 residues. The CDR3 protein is CASSLEGIPQFGKNIQYF. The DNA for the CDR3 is TGTGCCAGCAGTCTAGAGGGGATCCCACAGTTCGGCAAAAACATTCAGTACTTC.

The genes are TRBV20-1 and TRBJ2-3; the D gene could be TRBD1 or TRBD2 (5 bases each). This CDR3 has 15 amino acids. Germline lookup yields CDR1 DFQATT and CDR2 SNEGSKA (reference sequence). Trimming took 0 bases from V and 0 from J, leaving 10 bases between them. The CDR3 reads CSARDRGGSTDTQYF. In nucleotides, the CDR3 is TGCAGTGCTAGAGATCGTGGGGGAAGCACAGATACGCAGTATTTT.

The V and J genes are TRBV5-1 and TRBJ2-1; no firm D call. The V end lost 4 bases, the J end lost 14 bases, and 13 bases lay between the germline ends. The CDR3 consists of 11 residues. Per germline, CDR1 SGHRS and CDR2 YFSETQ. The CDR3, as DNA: TGCGCCAGCAGCGAAACCCAGACGAAGTTCTTC. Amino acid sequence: CASSETQTKFF. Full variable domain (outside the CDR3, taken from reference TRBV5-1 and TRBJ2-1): KAGVTQTPRYLIKTRGQQVTLSCSPISGHRSVSWYQQTPGQGLQFLFEYFSETQRNKGNFPGRFSGRQFSNSRSEMNVSTLELGDSALYLCASSETQTKFFGPGTRLTVL.

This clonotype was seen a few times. This CDR3 is CASSSLGGKGGYTF. CDR3 in DNA: TGTGCCAGCAGTTCTTTGGGGGGGAAGGGTGGCTACACCTTC. This rearrangement joins TRBV12-3 or TRBV12-4 to TRBJ1-2, with a weak D call TRBD1 (5 bases). The CDR3 is made up of 14 amino acids. V gave up 4 bases and J gave up 7 bases, with 16 bases separating them.

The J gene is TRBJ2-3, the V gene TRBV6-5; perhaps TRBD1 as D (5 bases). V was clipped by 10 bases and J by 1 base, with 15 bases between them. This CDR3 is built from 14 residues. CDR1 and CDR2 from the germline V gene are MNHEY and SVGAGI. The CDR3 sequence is CATRVGPGTDTQYF. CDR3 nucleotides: TGTGCCACCAGGGTGGGGCCGGGCACAGATACGCAGTATTTT.

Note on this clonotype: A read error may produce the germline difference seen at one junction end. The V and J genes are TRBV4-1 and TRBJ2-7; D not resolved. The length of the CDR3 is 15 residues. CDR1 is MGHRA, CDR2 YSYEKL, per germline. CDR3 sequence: CASSPHPMSSDEQYF. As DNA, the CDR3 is TGCGCCAGCAGCCCGCACCCAATGAGCTCCGACGAGCAGTACTTC.

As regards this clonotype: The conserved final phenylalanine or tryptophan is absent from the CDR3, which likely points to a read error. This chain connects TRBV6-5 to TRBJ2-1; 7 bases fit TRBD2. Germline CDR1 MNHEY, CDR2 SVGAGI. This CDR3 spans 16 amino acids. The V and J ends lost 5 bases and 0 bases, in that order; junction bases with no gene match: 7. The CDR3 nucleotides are TGTGCCAGCAGTCCAGTCTCTAGCGGCTCCTACAATGAGCAGTTCTTA. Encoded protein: CASSPVSSGSYNEQFL.

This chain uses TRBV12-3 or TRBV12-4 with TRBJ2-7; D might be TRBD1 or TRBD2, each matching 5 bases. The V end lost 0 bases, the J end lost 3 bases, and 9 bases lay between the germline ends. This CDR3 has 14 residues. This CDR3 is CASSLAGTDYEQYF. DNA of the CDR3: TGTGCCAGCAGTTTAGCCGGGACGGACTACGAGCAGTACTTC.

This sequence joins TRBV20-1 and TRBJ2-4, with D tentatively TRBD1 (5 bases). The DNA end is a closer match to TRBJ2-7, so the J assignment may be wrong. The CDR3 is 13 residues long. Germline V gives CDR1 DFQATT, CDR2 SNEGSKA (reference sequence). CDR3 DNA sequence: TGCAGTGCTAGGGCAGAACAGGTAAACGAGCAGTACTTC. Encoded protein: CSARAEQVNEQYF.

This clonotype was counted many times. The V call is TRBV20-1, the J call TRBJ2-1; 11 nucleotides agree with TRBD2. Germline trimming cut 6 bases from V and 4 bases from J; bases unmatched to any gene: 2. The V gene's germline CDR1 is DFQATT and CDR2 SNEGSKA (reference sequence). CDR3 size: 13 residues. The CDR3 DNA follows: TGCAGTGCGGGACTAGCGGATTACAATGAGCAGTTCTTC. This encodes CSAGLADYNEQFF.

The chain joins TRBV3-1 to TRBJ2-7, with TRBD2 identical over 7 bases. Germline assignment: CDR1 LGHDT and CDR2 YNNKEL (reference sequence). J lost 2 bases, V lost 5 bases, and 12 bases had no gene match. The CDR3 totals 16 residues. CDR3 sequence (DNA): TGTGCCAGCAGCACCCAACTGGGACTAATCCCCTACGAGCAGTACTTC. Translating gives CASSTQLGLIPYEQYF.

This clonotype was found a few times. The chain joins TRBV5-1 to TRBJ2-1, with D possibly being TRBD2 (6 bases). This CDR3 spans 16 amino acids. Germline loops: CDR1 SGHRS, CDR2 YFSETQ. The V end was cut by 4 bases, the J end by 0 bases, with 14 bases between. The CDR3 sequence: CASSQTGTDSYNEQFF. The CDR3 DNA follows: TGCGCCAGCAGCCAGACCGGGACTGACTCCTACAATGAGCAGTTCTTC.

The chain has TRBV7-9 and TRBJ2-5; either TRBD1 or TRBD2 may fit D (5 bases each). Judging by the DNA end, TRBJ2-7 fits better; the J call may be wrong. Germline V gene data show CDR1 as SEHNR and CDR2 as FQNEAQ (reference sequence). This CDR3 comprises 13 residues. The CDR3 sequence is CASSLAGRHEQYF. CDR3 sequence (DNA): TGTGCCAGCAGCTTAGCGGGACGGCACGAGCAGTACTTC.

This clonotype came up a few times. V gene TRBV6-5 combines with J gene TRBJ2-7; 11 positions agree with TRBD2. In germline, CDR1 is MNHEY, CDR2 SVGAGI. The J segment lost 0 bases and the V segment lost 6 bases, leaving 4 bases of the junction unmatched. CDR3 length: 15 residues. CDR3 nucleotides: TGTGCCAGCAGCTGGACTAGCGGGTACTCCTACGAGCAGTACTTC. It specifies CASSWTSGYSYEQYF.

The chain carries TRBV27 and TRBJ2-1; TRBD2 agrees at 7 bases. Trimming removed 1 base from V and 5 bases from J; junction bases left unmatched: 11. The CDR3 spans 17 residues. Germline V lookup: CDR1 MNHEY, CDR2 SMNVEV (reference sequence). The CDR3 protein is CASSLFGAGLSHNEQFF. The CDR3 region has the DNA TGTGCCAGCAGTTTATTTGGTGCGGGACTATCACACAATGAGCAGTTCTTC.

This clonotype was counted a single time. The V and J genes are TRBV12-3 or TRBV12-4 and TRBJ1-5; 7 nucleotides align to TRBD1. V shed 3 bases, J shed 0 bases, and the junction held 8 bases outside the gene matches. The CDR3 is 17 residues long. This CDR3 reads CASSLWGDSGSNQPQHF. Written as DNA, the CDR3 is TGTGCCAGCAGTTTGTGGGGGGACAGCGGTAGCAATCAGCCCCAGCATTTT.

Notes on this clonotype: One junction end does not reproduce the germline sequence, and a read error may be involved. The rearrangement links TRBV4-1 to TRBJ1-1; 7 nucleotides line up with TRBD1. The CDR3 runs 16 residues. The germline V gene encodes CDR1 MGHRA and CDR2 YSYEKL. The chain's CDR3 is CAGSQDEGAGNTEAFF. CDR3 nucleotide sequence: TGCGCCGGCAGCCAAGACGAGGGGGCTGGGAACACTGAAGCTTTCTTT.

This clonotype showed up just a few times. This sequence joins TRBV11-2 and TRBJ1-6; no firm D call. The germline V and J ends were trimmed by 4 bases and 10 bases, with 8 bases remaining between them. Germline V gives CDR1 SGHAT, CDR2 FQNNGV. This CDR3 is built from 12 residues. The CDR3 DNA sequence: TGTGCCAGCAGCTGGACTTGGTCACCCCTCCACTTT. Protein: CASSWTWSPLHF.

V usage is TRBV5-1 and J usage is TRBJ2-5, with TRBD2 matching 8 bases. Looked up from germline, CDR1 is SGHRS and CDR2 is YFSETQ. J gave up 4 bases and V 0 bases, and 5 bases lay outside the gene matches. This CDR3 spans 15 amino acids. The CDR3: CASSLEAGVGETQYF. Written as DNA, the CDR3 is TGCGCCAGCAGCTTGGAAGCGGGAGTAGGAGAGACCCAGTACTTC.

CDR3 in amino acids: CASRAGSGVFYGYTF. CDR3 coding DNA: TGTGCCAGCAGGGCCGGGTCTGGGGTCTTCTATGGCTACACCTTC. This rearrangement joins TRBV6-2 or TRBV6-3 to TRBJ1-2; no reliable D call. The length of the CDR3 is 15 residues. V shed 6 bases and J shed 4 bases, with 18 bases lying between them. Germline assignment: CDR1 MNHEY and CDR2 SVGEGT.

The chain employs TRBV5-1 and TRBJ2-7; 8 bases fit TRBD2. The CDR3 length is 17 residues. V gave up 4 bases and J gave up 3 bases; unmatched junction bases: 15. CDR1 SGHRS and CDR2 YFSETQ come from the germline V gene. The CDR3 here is CASSGTGGLGSFYEQYF. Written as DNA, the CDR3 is TGCGCCAGCAGCGGTACGGGGGGGCTGGGAAGTTTCTACGAGCAGTACTTC.

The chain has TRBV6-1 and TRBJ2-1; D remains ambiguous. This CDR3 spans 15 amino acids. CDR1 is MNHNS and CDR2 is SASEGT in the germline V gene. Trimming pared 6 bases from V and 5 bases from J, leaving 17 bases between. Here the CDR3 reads CASRLQGRTHNEQFF. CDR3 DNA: TGTGCCAGCAGACTACAAGGCCGCACGCACAATGAGCAGTTCTTC.